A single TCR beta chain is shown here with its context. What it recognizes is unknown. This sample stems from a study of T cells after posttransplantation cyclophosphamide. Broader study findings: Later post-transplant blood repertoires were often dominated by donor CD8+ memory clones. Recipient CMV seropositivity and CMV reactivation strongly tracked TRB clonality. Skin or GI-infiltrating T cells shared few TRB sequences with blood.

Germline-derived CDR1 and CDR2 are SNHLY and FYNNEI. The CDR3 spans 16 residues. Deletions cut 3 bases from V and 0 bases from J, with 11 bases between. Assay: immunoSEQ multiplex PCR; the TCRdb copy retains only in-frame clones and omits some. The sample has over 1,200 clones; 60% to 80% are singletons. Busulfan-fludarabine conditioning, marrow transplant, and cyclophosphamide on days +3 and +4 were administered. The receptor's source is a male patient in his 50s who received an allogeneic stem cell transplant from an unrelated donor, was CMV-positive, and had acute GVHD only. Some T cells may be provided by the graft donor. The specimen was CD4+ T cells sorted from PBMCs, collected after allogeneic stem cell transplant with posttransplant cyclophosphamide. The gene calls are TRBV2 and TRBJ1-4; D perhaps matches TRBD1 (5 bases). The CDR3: CASSDGGLSTNEKLFF. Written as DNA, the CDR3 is TGTGCCAGCAGTGACGGGGGGTTATCAACTAATGAAAAACTGTTTTTT.